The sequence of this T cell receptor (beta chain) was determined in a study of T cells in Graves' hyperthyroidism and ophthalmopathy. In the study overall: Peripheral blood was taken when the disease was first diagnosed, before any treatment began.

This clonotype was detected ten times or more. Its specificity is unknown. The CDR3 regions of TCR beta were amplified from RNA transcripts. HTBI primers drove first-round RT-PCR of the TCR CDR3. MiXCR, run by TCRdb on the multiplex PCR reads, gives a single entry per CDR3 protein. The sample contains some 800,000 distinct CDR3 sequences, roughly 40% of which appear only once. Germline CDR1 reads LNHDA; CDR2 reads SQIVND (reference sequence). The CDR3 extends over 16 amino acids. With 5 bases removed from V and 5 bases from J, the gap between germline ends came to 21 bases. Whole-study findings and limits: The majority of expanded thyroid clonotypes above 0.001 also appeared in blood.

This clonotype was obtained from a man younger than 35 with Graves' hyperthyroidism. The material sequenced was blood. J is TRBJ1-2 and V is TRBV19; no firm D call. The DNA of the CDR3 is TGTGCCAGTAGTTCCGTTAGGAAGGATGGACGGTATGGCTACACCTTC. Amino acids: CASSSVRKDGRYGYTF.